Listed here are 22 T cell receptor beta chains from one sample, sequenced in a study of cytomegalovirus exposure and HLA in healthy donors. Amplification used 60 Vbeta primers and 13 Jbeta primers. Using immunoSEQ multiplex PCR, the repertoire was profiled, and TCRdb retains in-frame clones only, with some absent. The table has over 100,000 clones, over 75% seen once. The sequencing sample was made of PBMCs. The receptors here all came from a man aged 25-45 years in good health and CMV-seronegative.

The gene calls are TRBV19 and TRBJ2-7; 9 bases line up with TRBD1. With 3 bases clipped from V and 4 bases from J, the junction kept 7 bases outside the gene matches. This CDR3 comprises 15 residues. Germline V lookup: CDR1 LNHDA, CDR2 SQIVND (reference sequence). CDR3 sequence reads: CASSMGTGGVYEQYF. CDR3 nucleotides: TGTGCCAGTAGTATGGGCACAGGGGGCGTTTACGAGCAGTACTTC.

This clone was picked up a small number of times. This rearrangement joins TRBV4-3 to TRBJ2-7, with TRBD1 as a possible D gene (6 bases). Germline loops: CDR1 LGHNA, CDR2 YSLEER. V lost 6 bases and J lost 5, with 17 bases in between. CDR3 size: 14 residues. CDR3 loop: CASSPTQGQDEQYF. The CDR3 bases are TGCGCCAGCAGTCCCACCCAGGGGCAGGACGAGCAGTACTTC.

In the case of this clone: The same CDR3 arises from other DNA sequences in this sample as well. V is TRBV15 and J is TRBJ2-3, with TRBD2 matching over 8 bases. The V segment lost 9 bases and the J segment 4 bases; nucleotides outside the gene matches: 21. CDR3 length: 18 residues. Germline CDR1 reads LNHNV; CDR2 reads YYDKDF (reference sequence). The CDR3, as DNA: TGTGCCACTCCACCCCCCCGTACTAGGAGCGGGAGTGCAGATACGCAGTATTTT. Translated: CATPPPRTRSGSADTQYF.

The chain combines TRBV28 with TRBJ1-2; D is ambiguous. CDR3 length: 13 residues. CDR1 is MDHEN, CDR2 SYDVKM, per germline. V was shortened by 6 bases and J by 7 bases, with 15 bases between the two germline ends. CDR3 nucleotide sequence: TGTGCCAGCAGGGATGGATTGGCGGGTGGCTACACCTTC. Translation: CASRDGLAGGYTF.

The rearrangement joins TRBV6-5 to TRBJ2-7, with a tentative D call TRBD2 (6 bases). Trimming removed 10 bases from V and 1 base from J, with 11 bases in between. Germline values: CDR1 MNHEY, CDR2 SVGAGI. The CDR3 has 12 residues. As DNA, the CDR3 is TGTGCCACTACGGGGGATTCCTACGAGCAGTACTTC. Its protein is CATTGDSYEQYF.

This sequence joins TRBV20-1 and TRBJ2-1; 8 bases are a match to TRBD2. V lost 3 bases to trimming and J lost 10 bases; unmatched junction nucleotides: 2. The CDR3 spans 11 residues. Germline V gene data show CDR1 as DFQATT and CDR2 as SNEGSKA (reference sequence). CDR3 sequence (DNA): TGCAGTGCTAGCTTAGCGGGAGAGCAGTTCTTC. Translation: CSASLAGEQFF.

The chain recombines TRBV7-2 with TRBJ1-2, with 10 bases that match TRBD1. This CDR3 is built from 14 residues. V was clipped by 3 bases and J by 7 bases; unmatched bases: 5. Germline assignment: CDR1 SGHTA and CDR2 FQGNSA. CDR3 protein: CASSFGGTGVGYTF. The CDR3 DNA follows: TGTGCCAGCAGCTTCGGGGGGACAGGGGTTGGCTACACCTTC.

The V gene is TRBV15, the J gene TRBJ2-3; 9 bases agree with TRBD2. CDR1 is LNHNV and CDR2 is YYDKDF in the germline V gene (reference sequence). V gave up 3 bases and J gave up 4 bases; unmatched junction bases: 8. The CDR3 loop spans 16 amino acids. The CDR3 reads CATSSGGGGAPDTQYF. CDR3 sequence (DNA): TGTGCCACCAGCAGCGGGGGCGGGGGGGCACCAGATACGCAGTATTTT.

The chain employs TRBV15 and TRBJ2-7; the match to TRBD2 covers 8 bases. V lost 0 bases to trimming and J lost 6 bases; unmatched junction nucleotides: 7. The CDR3 totals 15 residues. Germline CDR1 and CDR2: LNHNV and YYDKDF (reference sequence). CDR3 protein: CATSRDDGRVFEQYF. Written as DNA, the CDR3 is TGTGCCACCAGCAGAGATGACGGGAGGGTGTTCGAGCAGTACTTC. The entire variable domain, with the rest obtained from reference TRBV15 and TRBJ2-7, is as follows: DAMVIQNPRYQVTQFGKPVTLSCSQTLNHNVMYWYQQKSSQAPKLLFHYYDKDFNNEADTPDNFQSRRPNTSFCFLDIRSPGLGDTAMYLCATSRDDGRVFEQYFGPGTRLTVT.

This chain connects TRBV28 to TRBJ2-3; D gene uncertain. The V end lost 5 bases, the J end lost 4 bases, and 7 bases lay between the germline ends. The germline V gene has CDR1 MDHEN and CDR2 SYDVKM. CDR3 length: 12 amino acids. CDR3 DNA sequence: TGTGCCAGCAGTACGCAGGCAGATACGCAGTATTTT. Residues: CASSTQADTQYF.

This chain joins TRBV4-2 and TRBJ2-3; TRBD2 matches at 15 bases. V was pared by 4 bases and J by 2 bases, with 13 bases of the junction left unmatched. This CDR3 region has 20 residues. Germline CDR1 is LGHNA and CDR2 is YNFKEQ. CDR3 protein: CASSLLAGTSGGTATDTQYF. In DNA, the CDR3 is TGTGCCAGCAGCCTACTGGCCGGGACTAGCGGGGGGACAGCCACAGATACGCAGTATTTT.

The rearrangement uses TRBV6-5 and TRBJ2-7; maybe TRBD2 (7 bases). Germline assignment: CDR1 MNHEY and CDR2 SVGAGI. The ends were cut back, 2 bases at V and 6 bases at J, with 14 bases in the middle. This CDR3 spans 14 amino acids. In nucleotides, the CDR3 is TGTGCCAGCAGTTACCCCGGGGAGGGGGGCGAGCAGTACTTC. It translates to CASSYPGEGGEQYF.

A word on this clone: The sample holds other DNA sequences that translate to the same CDR3. The chain has TRBV19 and TRBJ2-6; a weak D match, TRBD2 (6 bases). Trimming took 1 base from V and 2 from J, leaving 6 bases between them. Looked up from germline, CDR1 is LNHDA and CDR2 is SQIVND (reference sequence). This CDR3 spans 15 amino acids. The CDR3 nucleotides read TGTGCCAGTAGTATAGGGGGGGCTGGGGCCAACGTCCTGACTTTC. It translates to CASSIGGAGANVLTF.

The chain has TRBV5-1 and TRBJ2-5; the match to TRBD1 covers 8 bases. The germline V gene has CDR1 SGHRS and CDR2 YFSETQ. The CDR3 covers 14 residues. V lost 3 bases to trimming and J lost 2 bases; unmatched junction nucleotides: 3. The CDR3 bases are TGCGCCAGCAGCTGGACAGGGTTACAAGAGACCCAGTACTTC. Translated: CASSWTGLQETQYF.

The chain links TRBV5-4 to TRBJ2-2; 8 bases map to TRBD2. CDR1 is SGHNT, CDR2 YYREEE, per germline (reference sequence). The CDR3 loop spans 16 amino acids. V dropped 6 bases and J dropped 4; count of bases not matched to a gene: 11. CDR3 nucleotide sequence: TGTGCCAGCAAATGGGGCCCCCTAGCGGGCACCGGGGAGCTGTTTTTT. Encoded protein: CASKWGPLAGTGELFF.

The gene calls are TRBV15 and TRBJ2-3; tentatively, D is TRBD2 (5 bases). V was trimmed by 3 bases and J by 6 bases, leaving 10 bases between them. There are 13 residues in the CDR3. CDR1 is LNHNV, CDR2 YYDKDF, per germline (reference sequence). CDR3 amino acids: CATSSRWEDTQYF. CDR3 sequence (DNA): TGTGCCACCAGCAGTAGATGGGAGGATACGCAGTATTTT.

As concerns this clone: One junction end disagrees with the germline gene, perhaps due to a read error. The chain combines TRBV9 with TRBJ1-1; TRBD1 might be the D (5 bases). The germline gives CDR1 SGDLS, CDR2 YYNGEE. This CDR3 is 14 amino acids long. The CDR3 sequence is CASSEQTARGGMVF. CDR3 DNA sequence: TGTGCCAGCAGCGAACAGACAGCGCGGGGTGGGATGGTTTTT. Using reference TRBV9 and TRBJ1-1 for the parts outside the CDR3, the full variable domain is DSGVTQTPKHLITATGQRVTLRCSPRSGDLSVYWYQQSLDQGLQFLIQYYNGEERAKGNILERFSAQQFPDLHSELNLSSLELGDSALYFCASSEQTARGGMVFGQGTRLTVV.

This clone has just a few counts. The chain is built from TRBV28 and TRBJ2-7, with TRBD1 identical over 10 bases. V was clipped by 5 bases and J by 7 bases; unmatched bases: 11. CDR3 length: 15 residues. Germline values: CDR1 MDHEN, CDR2 SYDVKM. CDR3: CASSDPGQGTNEQYF. The CDR3 bases are TGTGCCAGCAGTGACCCGGGACAGGGGACTAATGAGCAGTACTTC. Full variable domain (remainder filled in from reference TRBV28 and TRBJ2-7): DVKVTQSSRYLVKRTGEKVFLECVQDMDHENMFWYRQDPGLGLRLIYFSYDVKMKEKGDIPEGYSVSREKKERFSLILESASTNQTSMYLCASSDPGQGTNEQYFGPGTRLTVT.

J is TRBJ1-3 and V is TRBV6-1; D gene unclear. Trimming left V 2 bases short and J 0 bases short, with 11 bases between. Germline values: CDR1 MNHNS, CDR2 SASEGT. The CDR3 has 16 residues. CDR3 protein: CASSELQEPSGNTIYF. In DNA form, the CDR3 reads TGTGCCAGCAGTGAACTGCAGGAACCCTCTGGAAACACCATATATTTT.

Details on this clone: At one end the junction does not follow the germline gene, possibly because of a read error. The genes are TRBV7-7 and TRBJ2-1; 10 nucleotides line up with TRBD1. The CDR3 length is 14 residues. Germline-derived CDR1 and CDR2 are SSHAT and FNYEAQ (reference sequence). In nucleotides, the CDR3 is TGTGCTAGCAGCAGGGACAGGGGAGGCAATGAGCAGTTCTTC. It codes for CASSRDRGGNEQFF.

The CDR3 loop reads CASSLLDRGSTDTQYF. CDR3 in DNA: TGTGCCAGCAGTTTACTGGACAGGGGGAGCACAGATACGCAGTATTTT. V and J are TRBV27 and TRBJ2-3; TRBD1 matches 10 bases. Losses at the gene ends were 2 bases for V and 0 bases for J; bases not matched to a gene: 2. The CDR3 runs to 16 residues. CDR1 and CDR2 (germline): MNHEY, SMNVEV (reference sequence).

Comments on this clone: An end of the junction does not agree with germline; a read error may underlie this. The rearrangement uses TRBV5-8 and TRBJ2-1, with TRBD1 matching over 7 bases. Germline CDR1 and CDR2: SGHTS and YDEGEE. CDR3 length equals 15 residues. Here the CDR3 DNA reads TGTGCCAGCACCTTGGGACAGCTCTCCTACAATGAGCAGTTCTTC. It encodes CASTLGQLSYNEQFF.